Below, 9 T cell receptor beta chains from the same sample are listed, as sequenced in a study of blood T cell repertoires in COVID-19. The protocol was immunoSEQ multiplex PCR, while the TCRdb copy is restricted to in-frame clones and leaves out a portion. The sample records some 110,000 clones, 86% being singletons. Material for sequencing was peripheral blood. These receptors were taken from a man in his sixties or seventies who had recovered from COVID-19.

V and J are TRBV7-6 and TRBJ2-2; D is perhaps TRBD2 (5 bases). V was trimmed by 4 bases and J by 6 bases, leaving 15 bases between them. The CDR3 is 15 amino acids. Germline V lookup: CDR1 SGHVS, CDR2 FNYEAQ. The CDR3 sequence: CASSSYSSKAGELFF. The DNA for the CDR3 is TGTGCCAGCAGCTCCTACTCTAGCAAGGCCGGGGAGCTGTTTTTT.

CDR3 bases: TGCAGCGGCAGGGGACAGGAAAAATATGAAGCTTTCTTT. It encodes CSGRGQEKYEAFF. The rearrangement uses TRBV29-1 and TRBJ1-1; 8 bases line up with TRBD1. The CDR3 spans 13 residues. Trimming took 7 bases from V and 7 from J; bases not matched to a gene: 11. The germline gives CDR1 SQVTM, CDR2 ANQGSEA.

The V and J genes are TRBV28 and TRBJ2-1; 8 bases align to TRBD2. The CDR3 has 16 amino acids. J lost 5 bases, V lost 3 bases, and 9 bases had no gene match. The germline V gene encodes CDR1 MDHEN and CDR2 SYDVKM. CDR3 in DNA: TGTGCCAGCAGTTTCGATTACGGGAGGGAGGACAATGAGCAGTTCTTC. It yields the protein CASSFDYGREDNEQFF.

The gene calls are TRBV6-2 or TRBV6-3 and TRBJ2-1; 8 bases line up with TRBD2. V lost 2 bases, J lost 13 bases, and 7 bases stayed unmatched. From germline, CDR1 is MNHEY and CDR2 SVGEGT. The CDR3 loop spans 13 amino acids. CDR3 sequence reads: CASSYLGLVNQFF. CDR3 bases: TGTGCCAGCAGTTACCTGGGACTAGTAAACCAGTTCTTC.

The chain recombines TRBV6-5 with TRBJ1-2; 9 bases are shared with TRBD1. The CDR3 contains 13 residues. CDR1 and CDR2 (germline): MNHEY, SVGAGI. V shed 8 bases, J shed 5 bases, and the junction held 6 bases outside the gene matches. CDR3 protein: CASRMTGGYGYTF. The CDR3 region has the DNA TGTGCCAGCCGGATGACAGGGGGTTATGGCTACACCTTC.

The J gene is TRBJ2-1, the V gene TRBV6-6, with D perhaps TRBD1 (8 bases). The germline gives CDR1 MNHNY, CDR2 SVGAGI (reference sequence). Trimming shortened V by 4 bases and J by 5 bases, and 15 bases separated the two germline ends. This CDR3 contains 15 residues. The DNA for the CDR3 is TGTGCCAGCAGTTCCACAGGGGGGAGGGACAATGAGCAGTTCTTC. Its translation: CASSSTGGRDNEQFF.

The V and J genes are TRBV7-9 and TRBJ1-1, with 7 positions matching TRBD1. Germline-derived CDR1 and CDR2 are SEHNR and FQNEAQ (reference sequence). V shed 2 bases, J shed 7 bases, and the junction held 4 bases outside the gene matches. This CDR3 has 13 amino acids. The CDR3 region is CASSLKGAGEAFF. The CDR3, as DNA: TGTGCCAGCAGCTTAAAGGGGGCTGGTGAAGCTTTCTTT.

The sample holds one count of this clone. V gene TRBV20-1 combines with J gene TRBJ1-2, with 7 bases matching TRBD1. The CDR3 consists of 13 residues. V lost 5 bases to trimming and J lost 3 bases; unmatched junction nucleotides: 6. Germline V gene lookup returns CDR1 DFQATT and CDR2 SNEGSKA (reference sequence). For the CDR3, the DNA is TGCAGTGCTGGTGGACAGGTGGACTATGGCTACACCTTC. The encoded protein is CSAGGQVDYGYTF.

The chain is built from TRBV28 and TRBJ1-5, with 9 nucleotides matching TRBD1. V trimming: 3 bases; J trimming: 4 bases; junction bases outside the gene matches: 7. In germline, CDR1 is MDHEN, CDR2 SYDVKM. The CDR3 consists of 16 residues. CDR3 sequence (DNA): TGTGCCAGCAGTTTTATACAGGGGGCAGGGAATCAGCCCCAGCATTTT. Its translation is CASSFIQGAGNQPQHF.